Sequencing of this TCR beta chain was carried out in a study of T-cell memory formation after mild COVID-19. Study results and caveats: Contracting CD4+ clones sat mainly in CM and EM; CD8+ in EMRA.

This clonotype was seen ten or more times. Its antigen is unknown. Sample barcodes and UMIs were carried by the TCR alpha and TCR beta cDNA libraries that 5'RACE generated with constant-segment primers. TCRdb used MiXCR to reprocess the 5' RACE reads, holding one entry per CDR3 protein. The sample lists under 450,000 distinct CDR3 sequences, over 13% occurring once. Germline assignment: CDR1 LGHNA and CDR2 YNFKEQ. CDR3 size: 16 residues. Losses at the gene ends were 1 base for V and 9 bases for J; bases not matched to a gene: 11. Sequencing was carried out using PBMCs or a T cell subset sorted from them (not recorded which). The V and J genes are TRBV4-2 and TRBJ2-1, with TRBD2 matching over 8 bases. This TCR was recovered from a man between 18 and 29 years old who had mild COVID-19 (a few samples of this study predate the infection). Cell type and time point are not known. In nucleotides, the CDR3 is TGTGCCAGCAGCCAAGGAGGAGCGGGGGTTCTGGGTGAGCAGTTCTTC. This translates into CASSQGGAGVLGEQFF.